Sequencing of this TCR beta chain was carried out in a study of identical twins. Findings and caveats of the study: Beta out-of-frame sequences showed weaker excess sharing between twins. A cross-sectional statistical analysis, not follow-up of the same donors, supported the conclusions.

Germline CDR1 reads KGHDR; CDR2 reads SFDVKD. Trimming cost V 6 bases and J 8 bases, with 12 bases left between them. The CDR3 covers 12 residues. A universal primer site was added by template switching, and unique molecular identifiers were carried by the cDNA. TCRdb reprocessed the 5' RACE reads with MiXCR, giving one entry per CDR3 protein. The sample lists 450,000 to 650,000 distinct CDR3 sequences, roughly 15% occurring once. A note on this clonotype: Its antigen is not known.

Separately, the same data were catalogued under a study of yellow fever vaccine responses in identical twins. That report adds: Twins' vaccine T cell responses were reported to seem partly convergent and partly personalized.

This sequence joins TRBV24-1 and TRBJ1-2; no clear D gene. Sample: CD4+ T cells sorted from blood. This TCR derives from a woman under 30 in good health. The CDR3 protein is CATSSLAGGYTF. In DNA, the CDR3 is TGTGCCACCAGTTCCCTGGCCGGGGGCTACACCTTC.